The sample holds many counts of the clone carrying this T cell receptor beta chain. This specimen belongs to a study of CD8 T cells in ankylosing spondylitis. The junction had 11 bases not matched to a gene; V was cut back by 4 bases and J by 9 bases. The CDR3 runs to 15 residues. Germline V gene sequence: CDR1 SGHRS, CDR2 YFSETQ. MiXCR, applied by TCRdb to the 5' RACE reads, yields one record per CDR3 protein. The table includes more than 100,000 distinct CDR3 sequences, about an eighth detected once. The TCR originated in a female donor with ankylosing spondylitis or in good health (not recorded which). The gene calls are TRBV5-1 and TRBJ2-1, with 9 positions matching TRBD1. Specimen: blood, either unsorted or a sorted T cell fraction (not recorded which). CDR3 in amino acids: CASSLPGQGNLEQFF. The CDR3 nucleotides are TGCGCCAGCAGCCTCCCGGGACAGGGAAATCTTGAGCAGTTCTTC.